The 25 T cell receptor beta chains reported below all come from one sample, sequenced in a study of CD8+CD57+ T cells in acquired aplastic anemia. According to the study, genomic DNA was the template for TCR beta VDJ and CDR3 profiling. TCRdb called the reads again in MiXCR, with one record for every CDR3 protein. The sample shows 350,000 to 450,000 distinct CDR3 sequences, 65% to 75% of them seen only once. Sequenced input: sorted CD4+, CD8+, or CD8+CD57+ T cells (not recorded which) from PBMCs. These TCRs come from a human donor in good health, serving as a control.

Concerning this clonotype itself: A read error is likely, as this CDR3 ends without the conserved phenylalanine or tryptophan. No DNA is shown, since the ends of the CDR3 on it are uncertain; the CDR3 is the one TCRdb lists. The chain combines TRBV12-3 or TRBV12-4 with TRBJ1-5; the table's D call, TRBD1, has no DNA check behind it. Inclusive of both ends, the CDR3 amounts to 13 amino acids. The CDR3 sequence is CASGVTGRWNTEA.

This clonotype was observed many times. Written as DNA, the CDR3 is TGTGCCATCAGGGAGGACAAGGTCCCTGGAAACACCATATATTTT. This translates into CAIREDKVPGNTIYF. The rearrangement links TRBV10-3 to TRBJ1-3, with TRBD1 as a possible D gene (5 bases). Germline V gene sequence: CDR1 ENHRY, CDR2 SYGVKD. The CDR3 consists of 15 residues. Trimming took off 6 bases at V and 2 bases at J, with 14 bases between the two ends.

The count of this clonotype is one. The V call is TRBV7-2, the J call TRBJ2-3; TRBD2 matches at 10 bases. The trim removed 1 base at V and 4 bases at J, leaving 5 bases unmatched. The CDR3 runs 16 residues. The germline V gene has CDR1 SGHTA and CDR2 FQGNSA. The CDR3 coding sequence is TGTGCCAGCAGCTTAGGAATAGCGGGGGGCCCAGATACGCAGTATTTT. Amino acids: CASSLGIAGGPDTQYF.

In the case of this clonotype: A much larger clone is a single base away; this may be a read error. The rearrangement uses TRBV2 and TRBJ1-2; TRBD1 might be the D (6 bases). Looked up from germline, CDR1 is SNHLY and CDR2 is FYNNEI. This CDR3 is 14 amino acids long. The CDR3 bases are TGCGCCAGCAGCCAAGAAGGGGGAAGCTATGGCTACACCTTC. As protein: CASSQEGGSYGYTF.

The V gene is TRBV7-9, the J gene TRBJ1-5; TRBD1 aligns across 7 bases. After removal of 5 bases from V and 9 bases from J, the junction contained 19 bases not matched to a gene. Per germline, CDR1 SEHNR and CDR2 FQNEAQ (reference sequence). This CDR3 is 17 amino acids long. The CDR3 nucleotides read TGTGCCAGCAGCCGTACACCAGGGGGTAACCTCTATGGGCCCCAGCATTTT. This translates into CASSRTPGGNLYGPQHF.

CDR3 amino acids: CASSLAHSNYGYTF. The DNA of the CDR3 is TGTGCCAGCAGCTTAGCGCACAGCAACTATGGCTACACCTTC. The rearrangement uses TRBV7-8 and TRBJ1-2; D is uncertain. The V end was cut by 0 bases, the J end by 2 bases, with 7 bases between. The CDR3 sequence is 14 residues long. Germline-derived CDR1 and CDR2 are SGHVS and FQNEAQ.

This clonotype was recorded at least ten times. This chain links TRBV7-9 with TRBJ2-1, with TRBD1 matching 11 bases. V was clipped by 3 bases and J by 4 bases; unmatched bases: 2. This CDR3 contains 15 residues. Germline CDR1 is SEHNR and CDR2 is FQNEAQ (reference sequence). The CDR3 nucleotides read TGTGCCAGCAGCTTCGGACAGGGGGCTTACAATGAGCAGTTCTTC. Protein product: CASSFGQGAYNEQFF.

CDR3 in DNA: TGCAGCGTTGGACGGGACGGTGTATCCTACGAGCAGTACTTC. Amino acid sequence: CSVGRDGVSYEQYF. This sequence joins TRBV29-1 and TRBJ2-7; D tentatively fits TRBD1 or TRBD2 (5 bases each). Trimming took off 4 bases at V and 1 base at J, with 14 bases between the two ends. Looked up from germline, CDR1 is SQVTM and CDR2 is ANQGSEA. The CDR3 length is 14 residues.

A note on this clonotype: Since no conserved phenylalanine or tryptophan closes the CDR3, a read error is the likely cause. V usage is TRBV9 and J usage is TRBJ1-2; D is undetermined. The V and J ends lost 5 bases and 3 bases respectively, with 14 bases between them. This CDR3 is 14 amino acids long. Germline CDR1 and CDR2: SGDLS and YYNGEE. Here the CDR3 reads CASSGGPIYYGYTL. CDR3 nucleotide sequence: TGTGCCAGCAGTGGCGGACCTATATACTATGGCTACACCCTC.

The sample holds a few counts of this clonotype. This CDR3 reads CASSLVGGDAFF. The CDR3 coding sequence is TGTGCCAGCAGCTTAGTGGGGGGGGACGCTTTCTTT. This rearrangement joins TRBV7-6 to TRBJ1-1, with D possibly matching TRBD1 (5 bases). The length of the CDR3 is 12 residues. The germline gives CDR1 SGHVS, CDR2 FNYEAQ. The ends were cut back, 1 base at V and 11 bases at J, with 11 bases in the middle.

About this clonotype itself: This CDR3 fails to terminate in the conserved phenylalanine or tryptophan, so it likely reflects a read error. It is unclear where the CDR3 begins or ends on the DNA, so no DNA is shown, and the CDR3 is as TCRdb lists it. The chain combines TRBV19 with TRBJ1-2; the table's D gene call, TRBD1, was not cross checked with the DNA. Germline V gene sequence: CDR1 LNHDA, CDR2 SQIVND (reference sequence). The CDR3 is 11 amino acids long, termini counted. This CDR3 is CASTTGRGYTY.

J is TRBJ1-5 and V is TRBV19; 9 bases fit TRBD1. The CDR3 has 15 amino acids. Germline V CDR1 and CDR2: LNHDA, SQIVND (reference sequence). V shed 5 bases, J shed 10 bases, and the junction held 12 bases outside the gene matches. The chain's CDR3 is CASSFLGQGDSPQHF. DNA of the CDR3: TGTGCCAGTAGTTTTTTGGGACAGGGCGATTCACCCCAGCATTTT.

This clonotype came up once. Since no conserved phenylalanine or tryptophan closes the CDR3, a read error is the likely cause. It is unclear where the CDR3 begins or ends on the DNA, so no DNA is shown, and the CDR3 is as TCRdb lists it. CDR3 region: CASSLVRGRNYVY. The rearrangement links TRBV7-6 to TRBJ2-1; the table's D call of TRBD2 was not tested on the DNA. Germline V gene data show CDR1 as SGHVS and CDR2 as FNYEAQ. Termini included, the CDR3 measures 13 amino acids.

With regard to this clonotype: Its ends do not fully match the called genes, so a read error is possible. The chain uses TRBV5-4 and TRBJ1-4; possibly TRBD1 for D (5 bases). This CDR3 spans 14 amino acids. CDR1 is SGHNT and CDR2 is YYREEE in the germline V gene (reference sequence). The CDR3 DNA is TGTGCCAGCAAAGATCCGACAGCTGCCGCAAAACTGGTTTTT. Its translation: CASKDPTAAAKLVF.

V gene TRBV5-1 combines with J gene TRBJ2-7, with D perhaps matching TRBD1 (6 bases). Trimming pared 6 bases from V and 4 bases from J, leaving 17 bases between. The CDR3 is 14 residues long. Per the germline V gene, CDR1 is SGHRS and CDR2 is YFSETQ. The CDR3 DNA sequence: TGCGCCAGCAAGGGGACCGGACAGAGGTACGAGCAGTACTTC. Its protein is CASKGTGQRYEQYF.

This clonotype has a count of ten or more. The CDR3 nucleotides read TGTGCCAGCAGCCAGGTACAGGGGGCCTACAATGAGCAGTTCTTC. This gives the protein CASSQVQGAYNEQFF. V and J are TRBV3-1 and TRBJ2-1; 8 bases match TRBD1. From germline, CDR1 is LGHDT and CDR2 YNNKEL (reference sequence). This CDR3 has 15 residues. The junction had 3 bases not matched to a gene; V was cut back by 3 bases and J by 2 bases.

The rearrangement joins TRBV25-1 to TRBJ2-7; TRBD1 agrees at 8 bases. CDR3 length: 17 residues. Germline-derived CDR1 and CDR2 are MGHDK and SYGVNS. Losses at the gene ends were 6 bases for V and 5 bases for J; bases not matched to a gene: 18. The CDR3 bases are TGTGCCAGCAGCTTGCAGACAGGGGCGGGCAGTTCCAACGAGCAGTACTTC. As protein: CASSLQTGAGSSNEQYF.

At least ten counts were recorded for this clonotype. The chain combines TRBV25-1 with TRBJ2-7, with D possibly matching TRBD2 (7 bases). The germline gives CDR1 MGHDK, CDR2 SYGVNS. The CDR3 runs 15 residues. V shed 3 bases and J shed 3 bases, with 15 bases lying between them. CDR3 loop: CASSDLGGLSYEQYF. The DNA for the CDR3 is TGTGCCAGCAGTGATCTCGGGGGGCTTAGCTACGAGCAGTACTTC.

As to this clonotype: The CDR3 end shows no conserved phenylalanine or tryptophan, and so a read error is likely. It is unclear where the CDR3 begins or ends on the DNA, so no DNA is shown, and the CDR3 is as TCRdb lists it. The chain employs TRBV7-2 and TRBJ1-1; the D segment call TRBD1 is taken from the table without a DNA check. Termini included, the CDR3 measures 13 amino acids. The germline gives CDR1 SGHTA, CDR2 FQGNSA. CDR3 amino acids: CASSLVGAGDAQY.

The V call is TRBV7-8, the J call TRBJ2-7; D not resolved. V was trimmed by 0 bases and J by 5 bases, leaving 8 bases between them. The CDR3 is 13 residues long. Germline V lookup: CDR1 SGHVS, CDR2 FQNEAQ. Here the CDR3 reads CASSLAAPNEQYF. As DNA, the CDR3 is TGTGCCAGCAGCTTAGCGGCCCCCAACGAGCAGTACTTC.

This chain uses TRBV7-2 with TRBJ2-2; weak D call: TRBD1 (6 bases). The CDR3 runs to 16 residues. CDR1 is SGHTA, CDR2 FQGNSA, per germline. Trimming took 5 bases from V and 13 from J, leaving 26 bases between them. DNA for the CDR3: TGTGCCAGCAGCCCTAGCAGGGGTCAGACCGGGGAGCTGCTGTTTTTT. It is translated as CASSPSRGQTGELLFF.

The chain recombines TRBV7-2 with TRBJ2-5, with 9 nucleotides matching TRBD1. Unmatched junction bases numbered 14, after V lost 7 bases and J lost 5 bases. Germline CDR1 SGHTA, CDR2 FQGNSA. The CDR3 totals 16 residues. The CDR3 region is CASTKQETGGIETQYF. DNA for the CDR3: TGTGCCAGCACCAAACAAGAGACAGGGGGTATCGAGACCCAGTACTTC.

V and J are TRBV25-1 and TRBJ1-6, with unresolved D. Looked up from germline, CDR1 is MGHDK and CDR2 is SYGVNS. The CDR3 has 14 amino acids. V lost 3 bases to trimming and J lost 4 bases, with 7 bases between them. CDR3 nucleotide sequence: TGTGCCAGCAGTGAGGCGGGATATAATTCACCCCTCCACTTT. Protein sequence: CASSEAGYNSPLHF.

The CDR3 region has the DNA TGCAGTCTAAGACAGGCTGCAACTAATGATGGCTACACCTTC. It specifies CSLRQAATNDGYTF. The V and J genes are TRBV20-1 and TRBJ1-2; a possible D gene is TRBD1 (6 bases). The V gene's germline CDR1 is DFQATT and CDR2 SNEGSKA (reference sequence). The V end lost 8 bases, the J end lost 6 bases, and 22 bases lay between the germline ends. The CDR3 covers 14 residues.

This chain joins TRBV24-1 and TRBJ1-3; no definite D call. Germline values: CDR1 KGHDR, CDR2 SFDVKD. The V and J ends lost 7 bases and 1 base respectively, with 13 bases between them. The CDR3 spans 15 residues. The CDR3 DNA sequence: TGTGCCACCAGCCTTATACTAGGGTCTGGAAACACCATATATTTT. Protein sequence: CATSLILGSGNTIYF.